These T cell receptor beta chains were read from a single sample in a study of response to subunit inactivated influenza vaccine. Each CDR3 protein is one row after TCRdb ran MiXCR on the RT-PCR reads. This table holds around 200,000 distinct CDR3 sequences, roughly 12% found once. These same data were also listed under a study on T cells expressing NK-cell markers.

The sequencing here drew on CD8+ T cells sorted from PBMCs, taken roughly 12 days after vaccination. These TCRs come from a man aged 50-60 years who received an inactivated influenza vaccine. CDR3s include the opening cysteine and the closing phenylalanine or tryptophan. D genes are given only for firm matches. Not all rows give a size; the values are once, few, many and, for expanded clones, a class.

j_call: TRBJ2-1; d_call: NA; v_call: TRBV4-2; clone_size: few; cdr3_nt: TGTGCCAGCAGCCCCCATTTGTGGCAGGGAAACTACAATGAGCAGTTCTTC; cdr3_aa: CASSPHLWQGNYNEQFF
j_call: TRBJ2-7; d_call: NA; v_call: TRBV20-1; clone_size: many; cdr3_nt: TGCAGTGCTAGAGACACCAGGGGAAGTTACGAGCAGTACTTC; cdr3_aa: CSARDTRGSYEQYF
j_call: TRBJ2-1; d_call: TRBD2; v_call: TRBV24-1; clone_size: NA; cdr3_nt: TGTGCCACCAGCGGGGGGAACAATGAGCAGTTCTTC; cdr3_aa: CATSGGNNEQFF
j_call: TRBJ2-7; d_call: NA; v_call: TRBV27; clone_size: NA; cdr3_nt: TGTGCCAGCAGCCCCGCGGCAAACCCCTACGAGCAGTACTTC; cdr3_aa: CASSPAANPYEQYF
j_call: TRBJ2-7; d_call: NA; v_call: TRBV20-1; clone_size: NA; cdr3_nt: TGCAGTGCTAGACGGCAGAACTCCTACGAGCAGTACTTC; cdr3_aa: CSARRQNSYEQYF
j_call: TRBJ2-7; d_call: NA; v_call: TRBV4-3; clone_size: few; cdr3_nt: TGCGCCAGCAGCCAAGACTGGGGAGTAGAGCAGTACTTC; cdr3_aa: CASSQDWGVEQYF
j_call: TRBJ2-1; d_call: NA; v_call: TRBV24-1; clone_size: few; cdr3_nt: TGTGCCACCAGTGATCAGGGGTCTCCTGAGCAGTTCTTC; cdr3_aa: CATSDQGSPEQFF
j_call: TRBJ2-2; d_call: TRBD2; v_call: TRBV12-3/TRBV12-4; clone_size: NA; cdr3_nt: TGTGCCAGCAGTCCAAGCGGACTAGCGGGGCCGGGGGAGCTGTTTTTT; cdr3_aa: CASSPSGLAGPGELFF
j_call: TRBJ2-2; d_call: NA; v_call: TRBV12-3/TRBV12-4; clone_size: NA; cdr3_nt: TGTGCCAGCAGTCGGACAGCCCGAACCGGGGAGCTGTTTTTT; cdr3_aa: CASSRTARTGELFF
j_call: TRBJ2-1; d_call: TRBD1; v_call: TRBV5-1; clone_size: few; cdr3_nt: TGCGCCAGCAGCTGGGAACCGGGACAGGGCTACAATGAGCAGTTCTTC; cdr3_aa: CASSWEPGQGYNEQFF
j_call: TRBJ2-1; d_call: NA; v_call: TRBV5-6; clone_size: few; cdr3_nt: TGTGCCAGCAGCTTGGTCGGAGGGGACCCATCTGAGCAGTTCTTC; cdr3_aa: CASSLVGGDPSEQFF
j_call: TRBJ2-3; d_call: NA; v_call: TRBV29-1; clone_size: NA; cdr3_nt: TGCAGCGTTTGGATGACAGATACGCAGTATTTT; cdr3_aa: CSVWMTDTQYF
j_call: TRBJ2-5; d_call: TRBD2; v_call: TRBV6-5; clone_size: NA; cdr3_nt: TGTGCCAGCAGTTACGGACTAGCCCAGTCCCAGTACTTC; cdr3_aa: CASSYGLAQSQYF
j_call: TRBJ2-2; d_call: NA; v_call: TRBV4-3; clone_size: NA; cdr3_nt: TGCGCCAGCAGCCAAGTAACGCTAGCACCCACCGGGGAGCTGTTTTTT; cdr3_aa: CASSQVTLAPTGELFF
j_call: TRBJ2-7; d_call: TRBD2; v_call: TRBV5-1; clone_size: few; cdr3_nt: TGCGCCAGCAGCGCGGGAGGCGGGAGAAACTACGAGCAGTACTTC; cdr3_aa: CASSAGGGRNYEQYF
j_call: TRBJ2-7; d_call: NA; v_call: TRBV9; clone_size: NA; cdr3_nt: TGTGCCAGCAGCGGAAATTCCTACGAGCAGTACTTC; cdr3_aa: CASSGNSYEQYF
j_call: TRBJ2-5; d_call: TRBD1; v_call: TRBV18; clone_size: few; cdr3_nt: TGTGCCAGCTCACCCAATCGGGACAGGGGATATGAGACCCAGTACTTC; cdr3_aa: CASSPNRDRGYETQYF
j_call: TRBJ1-1; d_call: NA; v_call: TRBV6-5; clone_size: many; cdr3_nt: TGTGCCAGCAGTTACGAAAGCCAAGACACTGAAGCTTTCTTT; cdr3_aa: CASSYESQDTEAFF
j_call: TRBJ2-4; d_call: NA; v_call: TRBV12-3/TRBV12-4; clone_size: few; cdr3_nt: TGTGCCAGCAGTTTAGGACAGAGCCTAGCCAAAAACATTCAGTACTTC; cdr3_aa: CASSLGQSLAKNIQYF
j_call: TRBJ1-5; d_call: NA; v_call: TRBV30; clone_size: few; cdr3_nt: TGTGCCTGGAGTGTAATGGGCAATCAGCCCCAGCATTTT; cdr3_aa: CAWSVMGNQPQHF
j_call: TRBJ2-2; d_call: TRBD2; v_call: TRBV7-6; clone_size: few; cdr3_nt: TGTGCCAGCAGCCAGAAAACAGCGGGAGTAGCCGGGGAGCTGTTTTTT; cdr3_aa: CASSQKTAGVAGELFF
j_call: TRBJ2-7; d_call: NA; v_call: TRBV5-1; clone_size: NA; cdr3_nt: TGCGCCAGCAGCTCCCGTGGGGGGCCGGGGGAGCAGTACTTC; cdr3_aa: CASSSRGGPGEQYF
j_call: TRBJ2-3; d_call: NA; v_call: TRBV12-3/TRBV12-4; clone_size: few; cdr3_nt: TGTGCCAGCAGTTTTAGTGCGCTAACCACAGATACGCAGTATTTT; cdr3_aa: CASSFSALTTDTQYF
j_call: TRBJ2-1; d_call: NA; v_call: TRBV11-2; clone_size: few; cdr3_nt: TGTGCCAGCAGCACGACAGGATTTAACAATGAGCAGTTCTTC; cdr3_aa: CASSTTGFNNEQFF
j_call: TRBJ1-4; d_call: NA; v_call: TRBV29-1; clone_size: NA; cdr3_nt: TGCAGCGTTGAAGCTGAAAAACTGTTTTTT; cdr3_aa: CSVEAEKLFF
j_call: TRBJ2-7; d_call: NA; v_call: TRBV14; clone_size: many; cdr3_nt: TGTGCCAGCAGCCAAGATTACCGCCCGGCCTACGAGCAGTACTTC; cdr3_aa: CASSQDYRPAYEQYF
j_call: TRBJ2-3; d_call: TRBD2; v_call: TRBV28; clone_size: few; cdr3_nt: TGTGCCAGCAGTTTAGACCCTGGGACTAGCGGGGGGAGGTCGCAGTATTTT; cdr3_aa: CASSLDPGTSGGRSQYF
j_call: TRBJ2-2; d_call: NA; v_call: TRBV15; clone_size: NA; cdr3_nt: TGTGCCACCACAACCGAAGAGAACACCGGGGAGCTGTTTTTT; cdr3_aa: CATTTEENTGELFF
j_call: TRBJ2-5; d_call: TRBD1; v_call: TRBV6-5; clone_size: NA; cdr3_nt: TGTGCCAGCAGTTACACGGGACAGGGTTGGGAGACCCAGTACTTC; cdr3_aa: CASSYTGQGWETQYF
j_call: TRBJ2-5; d_call: TRBD2; v_call: TRBV28; clone_size: NA; cdr3_nt: TGTGCCAGCAGTTTCGGGGGACTACAAGAGACCCAGTACTTC; cdr3_aa: CASSFGGLQETQYF
j_call: TRBJ2-2; d_call: TRBD2; v_call: TRBV10-3; clone_size: few; cdr3_nt: TGTGCCACCCGGACTAGCCCCGGGGAGCTGTTTTTT; cdr3_aa: CATRTSPGELFF
j_call: TRBJ1-2; d_call: NA; v_call: TRBV7-8; clone_size: NA; cdr3_nt: TGTGCCAGCAGCTTAGCGAGCGGAACTGTTAACTATGGCTACACCTTC; cdr3_aa: CASSLASGTVNYGYTF
j_call: TRBJ1-4; d_call: NA; v_call: TRBV4-1; clone_size: few; cdr3_nt: TGCGCCAGCAGCCAACCTGGACATCCCGCTAATGAAAAACTGTTTTTT; cdr3_aa: CASSQPGHPANEKLFF
j_call: TRBJ2-1; d_call: TRBD2; v_call: TRBV12-3/TRBV12-4; clone_size: NA; cdr3_nt: TGTGCCAGCAGTGATAATCGGCGGGGGAATGAGCAGTTCTTC; cdr3_aa: CASSDNRRGNEQFF
j_call: TRBJ2-1; d_call: TRBD2; v_call: TRBV24-1; clone_size: few; cdr3_nt: TGTGCCACCAGTGCCCTCGGACTAGCGGGAAGGAATGAGCAGTTCTTC; cdr3_aa: CATSALGLAGRNEQFF
j_call: TRBJ2-7; d_call: NA; v_call: TRBV3-1; clone_size: NA; cdr3_nt: TGTGCCAGCAGCCAAGTTCTACCGTGGCAGAGCTACGAGGAGTACTTC; cdr3_aa: CASSQVLPWQSYEEYF
j_call: TRBJ2-6; d_call: TRBD2; v_call: TRBV4-1; clone_size: once; cdr3_nt: TGCGCCAGCAGGGGGGAGCGGGATCGCTCTGGGGCCAACGTCCTGACTTTC; cdr3_aa: CASRGERDRSGANVLTF
j_call: TRBJ2-5; d_call: NA; v_call: TRBV12-3/TRBV12-4; clone_size: few; cdr3_nt: TGTGCCAGCAGTTTAGGCCGAGGGGAGACCCAGTACTTC; cdr3_aa: CASSLGRGETQYF
j_call: TRBJ1-4; d_call: NA; v_call: TRBV4-3; clone_size: few; cdr3_nt: TGCGCCAGCAGCCGTCTATCGGGAGGTGCAACTAATGAAAAACTGTTTTTT; cdr3_aa: CASSRLSGGATNEKLFF
j_call: TRBJ2-1; d_call: TRBD2; v_call: TRBV25-1; clone_size: NA; cdr3_nt: TGTGCCAGCAGCCCCTTAGCGGGCCTAAACAATGAGCAGTTCTTC; cdr3_aa: CASSPLAGLNNEQFF
j_call: TRBJ2-1; d_call: TRBD1; v_call: TRBV19; clone_size: few; cdr3_nt: TGTGCCAGTATGGACCCCCGGGACAGGGTGAAGAATGAGCAGTTCTTC; cdr3_aa: CASMDPRDRVKNEQFF
j_call: TRBJ2-3; d_call: NA; v_call: TRBV9; clone_size: few; cdr3_nt: TGTGCCAGCAGCGGCGGGAAGCTCAGCACAGATACGCAGTATTTT; cdr3_aa: CASSGGKLSTDTQYF
j_call: TRBJ2-5; d_call: NA; v_call: TRBV12-3/TRBV12-4; clone_size: many; cdr3_nt: TGTGCCAGCAGGGGACCAGGGGTCGGCTCGCAAGAGACCCAGTACTTC; cdr3_aa: CASRGPGVGSQETQYF
j_call: TRBJ2-3; d_call: NA; v_call: TRBV11-2; clone_size: many; cdr3_nt: TGTGCCAGCAGCTTGCAGGCCCCCGGGAGAGATACGCAGTATTTT; cdr3_aa: CASSLQAPGRDTQYF
j_call: TRBJ1-2; d_call: NA; v_call: TRBV13; clone_size: few; cdr3_nt: TGTGCCAGCAGCTTAGGAAGGCAGCGTTACTATGGCTACACCTTC; cdr3_aa: CASSLGRQRYYGYTF
j_call: TRBJ2-1; d_call: TRBD2; v_call: TRBV29-1; clone_size: few; cdr3_nt: TGCAGCGTTGAAGGGACATTCGCGGGGGGCTACAATGAGCAGTTCTTC; cdr3_aa: CSVEGTFAGGYNEQFF
j_call: TRBJ2-5; d_call: TRBD1; v_call: TRBV12-3/TRBV12-4; clone_size: many; cdr3_nt: TGTGCCAGCAGTACGGACAGGGCTCAAGAGACCCAGTACTTC; cdr3_aa: CASSTDRAQETQYF